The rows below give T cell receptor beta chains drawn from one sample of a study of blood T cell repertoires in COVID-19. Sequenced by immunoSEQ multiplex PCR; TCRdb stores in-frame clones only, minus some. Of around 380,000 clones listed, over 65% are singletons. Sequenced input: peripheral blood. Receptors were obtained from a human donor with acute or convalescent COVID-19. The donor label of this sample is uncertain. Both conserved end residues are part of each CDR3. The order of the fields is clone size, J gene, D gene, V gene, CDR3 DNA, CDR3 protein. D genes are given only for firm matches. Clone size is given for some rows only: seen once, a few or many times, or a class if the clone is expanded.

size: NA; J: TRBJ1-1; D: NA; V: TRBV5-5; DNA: TGTGCCAGCAGCTTGTTGAGCGCAGCTGAAGCTTTCTTT; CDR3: CASSLLSAAEAFF
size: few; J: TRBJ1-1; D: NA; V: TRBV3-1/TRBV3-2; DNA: TGTGCCAGCAGGGGGGGCACTGAAGCTTTCTTT; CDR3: CASRGGTEAFF
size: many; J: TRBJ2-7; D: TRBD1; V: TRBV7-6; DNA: TGTGCCAGCAGCCTAGGGACAGGGGATTCCTACGAGCAGTACTTC; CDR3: CASSLGTGDSYEQYF
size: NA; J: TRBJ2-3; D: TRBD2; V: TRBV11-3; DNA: TGTGCCAGCAGCAAAGTAGCGGGGGGCAGCACAGATACGCAGTATTTT; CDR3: CASSKVAGGSTDTQYF
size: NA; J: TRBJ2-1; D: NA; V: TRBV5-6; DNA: TGTGCCAGCAGCTTTATCGGAGTCGACAATGAGCAGTTCTTC; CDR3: CASSFIGVDNEQFF
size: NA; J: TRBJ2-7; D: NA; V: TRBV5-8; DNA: TGTGCCAGCAGCTTGGCCGTAGGGCGGGACGAGCAGTACTTC; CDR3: CASSLAVGRDEQYF
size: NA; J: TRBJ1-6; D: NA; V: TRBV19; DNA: TGTGCCAGTAGTACGGGGTCACAGCATAATTCACCCCTCCACTTT; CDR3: CASSTGSQHNSPLHF
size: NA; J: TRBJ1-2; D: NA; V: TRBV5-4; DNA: TGTGCCAGCACCCGGATACAGGAACCAAACTATGGCTACACCTTC; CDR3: CASTRIQEPNYGYTF
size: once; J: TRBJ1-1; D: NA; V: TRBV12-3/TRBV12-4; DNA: TGTGCCAGTAAACAGGGATCCAACACTGAAGCTTTCTTT; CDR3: CASKQGSNTEAFF
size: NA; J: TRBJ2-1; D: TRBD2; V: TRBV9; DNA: TGTGCCAGCAGCGTAGCTAGCGGGGGCTACAATGAGCAGTTCTTC; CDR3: CASSVASGGYNEQFF
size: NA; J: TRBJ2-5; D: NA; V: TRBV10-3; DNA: TGTGCCATCTCATGGTCAACACAAGAGACCCAGTACTTC; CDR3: CAISWSTQETQYF
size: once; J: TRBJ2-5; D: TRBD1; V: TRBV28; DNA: TGTGCCAGCAGTTTCCGACAGGGCAGGGAGACCCAGTACTTC; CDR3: CASSFRQGRETQYF
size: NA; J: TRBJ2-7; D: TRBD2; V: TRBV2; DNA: TGTGCCAGCAGGCTGACTAGCAGGAACTACGAGCAGTACTTC; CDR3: CASRLTSRNYEQYF
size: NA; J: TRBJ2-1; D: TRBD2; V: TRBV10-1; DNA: TGCGCCAGCAGTGAGTCCGGGACTAGCGGGGGGGCAGATGAGCAGTTCTTC; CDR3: CASSESGTSGGADEQFF
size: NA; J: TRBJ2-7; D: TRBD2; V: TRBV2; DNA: TGTGCCAGCGGGACTATCCCTTTGGGGGAGCAGTACTTC; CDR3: CASGTIPLGEQYF
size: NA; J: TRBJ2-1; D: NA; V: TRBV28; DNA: TGTGCCAGCAGTTTTCAGGGGTTTAGCTCCTACAATGAGCAGTTCTTC; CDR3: CASSFQGFSSYNEQFF
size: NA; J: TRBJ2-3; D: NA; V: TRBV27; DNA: TGTGCCAGCAGTTTTCATAGCGGACGCACAGATACGCAGTATTTT; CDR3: CASSFHSGRTDTQYF
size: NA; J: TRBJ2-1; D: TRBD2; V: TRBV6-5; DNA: TGTGCCAGCAGTTCGGGACTAGCGGGTAGGAATGAGCAGTTCTTC; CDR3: CASSSGLAGRNEQFF
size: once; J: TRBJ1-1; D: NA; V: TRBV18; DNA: TGTGCCAGCTCACCAATGGCAAATACAGTGAACACTGAAGCTTTCTTT; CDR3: CASSPMANTVNTEAFF
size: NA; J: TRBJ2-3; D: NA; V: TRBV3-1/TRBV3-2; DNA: TGTGCCAGCAGCCAATTTGCGGCCACAGATACGCAGTATTTT; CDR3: CASSQFAATDTQYF
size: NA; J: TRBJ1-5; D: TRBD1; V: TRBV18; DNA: TGTGCCAGCTCACAGACAGGGGGAATTAGCAATCAGCCCCAGCATTTT; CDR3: CASSQTGGISNQPQHF
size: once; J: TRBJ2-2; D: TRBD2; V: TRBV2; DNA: TGTGCCAGCAGTAAGCGGGAGACCGGGGAGCTGTTTTTT; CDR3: CASSKRETGELFF
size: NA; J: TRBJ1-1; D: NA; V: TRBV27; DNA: TGTGCCAGCAGACGTAGGAGGTGGACTGAAGCTTTCTTT; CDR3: CASRRRRWTEAFF
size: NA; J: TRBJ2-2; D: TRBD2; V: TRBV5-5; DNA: TGTGCCAGCAGCTTGTTAGCGGGATCGAACACCGGGGAGCTGTTTTTT; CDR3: CASSLLAGSNTGELFF
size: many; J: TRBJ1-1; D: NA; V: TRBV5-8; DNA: TGTGCCAGCAGCTCACGCAGGGCCCTAGTTGTTGAAGCTTTCTTT; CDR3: CASSSRRALVVEAFF
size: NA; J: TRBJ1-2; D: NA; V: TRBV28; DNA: TGTGCCAGCAGAGCCCTTCTCTATGGCTACACCTTC; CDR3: CASRALLYGYTF
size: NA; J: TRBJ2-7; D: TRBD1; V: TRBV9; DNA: TGTGCCAGCAGCCCGCGGACAGGGGTTCACGAGCAGTACTTC; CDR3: CASSPRTGVHEQYF
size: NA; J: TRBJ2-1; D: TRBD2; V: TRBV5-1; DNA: TGCGCCAGCAGACCCCTCGGGACTAGCGGGAGGTCCAATGAGCAGTTCTTC; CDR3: CASRPLGTSGRSNEQFF
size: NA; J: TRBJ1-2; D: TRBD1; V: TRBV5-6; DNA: TGTGCCAGCAGCTTGCGAGGGGGCAGTTCCTTTGGCTACACCTTC; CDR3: CASSLRGGSSFGYTF
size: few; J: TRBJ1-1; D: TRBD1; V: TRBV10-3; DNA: TGTGCCATCAGCGATACAGGGGGCCTTAAAGCTGAAGCTTTCTTT; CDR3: CAISDTGGLKAEAFF
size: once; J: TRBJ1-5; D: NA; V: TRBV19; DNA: TGTGCCAGTAGTATAATAAGGGGCCAGCCCCAGCATTTT; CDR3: CASSIIRGQPQHF
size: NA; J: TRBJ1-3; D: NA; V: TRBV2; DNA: TGTGCCAGCAGTGATAAATCTGGAAACACCATATATTTT; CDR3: CASSDKSGNTIYF
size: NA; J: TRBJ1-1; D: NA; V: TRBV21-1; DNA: TGTGCCAGCAGCAAAAGGAGATTCCCCGGGACAGGGTGTGGGACTGAAGCTTTCTTT; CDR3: CASSKRRFPGTGCGTEAFF
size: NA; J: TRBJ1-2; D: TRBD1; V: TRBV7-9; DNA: TGTGCCAGCAGCTCCTCCCCCTCGGACAGGGGGCACAACTATGGCTACACCTTC; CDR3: CASSSSPSDRGHNYGYTF
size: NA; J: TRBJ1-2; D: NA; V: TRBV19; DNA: TGTGCCAGTAACCAGTACTATGGCTACACCTTC; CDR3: CASNQYYGYTF
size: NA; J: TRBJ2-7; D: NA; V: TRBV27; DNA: TGTGCCAGCAGGCCAGCGGGTAGCTTCTCCTACGAGCAGTACTTC; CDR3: CASRPAGSFSYEQYF
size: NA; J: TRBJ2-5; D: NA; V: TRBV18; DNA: TGTGCCAGCTCACCACCGGGTTCTAGCCAAGAGACCCAGTACTTC; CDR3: CASSPPGSSQETQYF
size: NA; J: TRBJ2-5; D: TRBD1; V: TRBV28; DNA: TGTGCCAGCAGGGACAGGGGACGAGAGACCCAGTACTTC; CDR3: CASRDRGRETQYF
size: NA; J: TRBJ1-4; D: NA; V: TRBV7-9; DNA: TGTGCCAGCAGCTTGGCGGGGGATAATGAAAAACTGTTTTTT; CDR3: CASSLAGDNEKLFF